The text below deals with one T cell receptor (beta chain). Its target is not known. The data were obtained in a study of T-cell reconstitution after alpha-beta-depleted transplantation in children. A library of TCRbeta sequences, prepared with unique molecular identifiers, was generated. Via MiXCR, TCRdb re-called the PCR reads, giving one row per CDR3 protein. The sample consists of 700,000 to 950,000 distinct CDR3 sequences, 16% of them appearing once. Study findings and constraints: Newly produced T cells mostly accounted for T-cell counts and diversity one year post-transplant. It was surviving recipient T cells and thymic progenitors that gave some patients high TCRbeta diversity at day 60. Reported findings indicate that, about two months after transplant, alpha-beta T cells came from several hundred expanded clones, which were derived from non-depleted graft cells.

V shed 3 bases and J shed 0 bases, with 15 bases lying between them. Germline CDR1 reads SQVTM; CDR2 reads ANQGSEA. The length of the CDR3 is 16 residues. The clonotype originates from a male patient aged 10 to 17 who had a stem cell transplant for acute lymphoblastic leukemia, so the T cells may come from the graft donor. J is TRBJ2-1 and V is TRBV29-1; either TRBD1 or TRBD2 may supply D (5 bases each). The input for sequencing was PBMCs, mostly from graft donor cells, taken 360 days after TCRalphabeta/CD19-depleted stem cell transplant. The CDR3 loop reads CSVEVGRGDSYNEQFF. The CDR3 DNA sequence: TGCAGCGTTGAGGTGGGGCGAGGGGACTCCTACAATGAGCAGTTCTTC.